The clone carrying this T cell receptor (beta chain) was detected only once. TCRdb keeps only in-frame clones here, not all; method: immunoSEQ multiplex PCR. The repertoire includes about 82,000 clones, 70% to 90% of them detected once, and about 12% sits in the top ten. The data were taken from a study of T cell responses to AZD1222 COVID-19 vaccine. The CDR3 loop spans 15 amino acids. From germline, CDR1 is SGHDN and CDR2 FVKESK. The V end was cut by 4 bases, the J end by 1 base, with 13 bases between. This chain links TRBV14 with TRBJ2-5, with TRBD2 as a possible D gene (5 bases). Sequencing was performed on peripheral blood, taken 28 days after the second AZD1222 dose. The receptor comes from an adult who received the AZD1222 COVID-19 vaccine. The CDR3 DNA reads TGTGCCAGCAGCCTAAGCGGTCTGGGCCAAGAGACCCAGTACTTC. Translated, it gives CASSLSGLGQETQYF. The full variable domain, completed using reference TRBV14 and TRBJ2-5, is EAGVTQFPSHSVIEKGQTVTLRCDPISGHDNLYWYRRVMGKEIKFLLHFVKESKQDESGMPNNRFLAERTGGTYSTLKVQPAELEDSGVYFCASSLSGLGQETQYFGPGTRLLVL.